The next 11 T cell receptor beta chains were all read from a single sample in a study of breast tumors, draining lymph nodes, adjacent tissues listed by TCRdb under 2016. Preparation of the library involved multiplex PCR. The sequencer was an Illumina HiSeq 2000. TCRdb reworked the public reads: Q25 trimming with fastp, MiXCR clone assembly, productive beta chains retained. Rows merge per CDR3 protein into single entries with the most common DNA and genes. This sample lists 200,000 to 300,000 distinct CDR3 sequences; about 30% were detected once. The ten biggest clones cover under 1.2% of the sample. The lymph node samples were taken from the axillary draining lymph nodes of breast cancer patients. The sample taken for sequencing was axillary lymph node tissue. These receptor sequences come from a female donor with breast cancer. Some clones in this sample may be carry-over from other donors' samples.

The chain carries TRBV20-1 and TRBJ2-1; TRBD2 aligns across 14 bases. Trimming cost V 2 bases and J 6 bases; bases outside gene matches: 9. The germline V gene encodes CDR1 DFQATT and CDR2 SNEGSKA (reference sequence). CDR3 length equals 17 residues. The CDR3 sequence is CSARWAGLAGVGNEQFF. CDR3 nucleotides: TGCAGTGCTAGATGGGCGGGACTAGCGGGAGTTGGCAATGAGCAGTTCTTC.

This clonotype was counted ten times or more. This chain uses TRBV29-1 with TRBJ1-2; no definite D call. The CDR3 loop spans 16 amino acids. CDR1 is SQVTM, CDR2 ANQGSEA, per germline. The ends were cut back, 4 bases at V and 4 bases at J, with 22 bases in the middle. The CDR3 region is CSVGNLEGGWGYGYTF. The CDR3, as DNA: TGCAGCGTTGGGAACCTCGAGGGAGGATGGGGCTATGGCTACACCTTC. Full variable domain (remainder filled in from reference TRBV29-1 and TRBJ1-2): SAVISQKPSRDICQRGTSLTIQCQVDSQVTMMFWYRQQPGQSLTLIATANQGSEATYESGFVIDKFPISRPNLTFSTLTVSNMSPEDSSIYLCSVGNLEGGWGYGYTFGSGTRLTVV.

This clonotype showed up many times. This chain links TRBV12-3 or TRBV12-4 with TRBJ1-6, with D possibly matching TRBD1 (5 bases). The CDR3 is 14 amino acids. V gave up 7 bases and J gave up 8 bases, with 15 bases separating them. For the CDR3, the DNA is TGTGCCAGCACCCGGGCGGGGGGAGATTCACCCCTCCACTTT. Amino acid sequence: CASTRAGGDSPLHF.

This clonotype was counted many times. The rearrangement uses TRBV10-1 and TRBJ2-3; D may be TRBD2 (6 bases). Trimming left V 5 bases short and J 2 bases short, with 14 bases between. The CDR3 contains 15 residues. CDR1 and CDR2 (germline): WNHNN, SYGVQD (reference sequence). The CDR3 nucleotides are TGCGCCAGCAGTCCCGGTACGGGGGTCACAGATACGCAGTATTTT. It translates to CASSPGTGVTDTQYF.

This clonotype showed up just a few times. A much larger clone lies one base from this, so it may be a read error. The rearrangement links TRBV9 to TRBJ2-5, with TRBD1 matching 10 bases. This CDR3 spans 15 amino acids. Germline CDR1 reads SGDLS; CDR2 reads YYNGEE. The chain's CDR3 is CASSTRTGGVETPYF. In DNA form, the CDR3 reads TGTGCCAGCAGCACCCGGACAGGGGGTGTAGAGACCCCGTACTTC.

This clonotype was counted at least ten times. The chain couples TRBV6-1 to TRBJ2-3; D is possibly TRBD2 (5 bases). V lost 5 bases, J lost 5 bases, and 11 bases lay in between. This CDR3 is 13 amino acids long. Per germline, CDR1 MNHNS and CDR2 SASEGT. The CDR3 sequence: CASSSYRGDTQYF. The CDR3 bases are TGTGCCAGCAGTTCGTACCGGGGAGATACGCAGTATTTT.

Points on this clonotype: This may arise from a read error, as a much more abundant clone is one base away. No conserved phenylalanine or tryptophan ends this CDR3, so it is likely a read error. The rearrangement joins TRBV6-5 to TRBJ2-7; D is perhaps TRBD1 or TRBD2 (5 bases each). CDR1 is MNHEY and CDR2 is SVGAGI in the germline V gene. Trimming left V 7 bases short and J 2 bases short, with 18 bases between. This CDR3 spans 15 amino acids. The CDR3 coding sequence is TGTGCCAGCAAACTAGACAGCACTTTGACCTACGAGCAGTACTCC. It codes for CASKLDSTLTYEQYS.

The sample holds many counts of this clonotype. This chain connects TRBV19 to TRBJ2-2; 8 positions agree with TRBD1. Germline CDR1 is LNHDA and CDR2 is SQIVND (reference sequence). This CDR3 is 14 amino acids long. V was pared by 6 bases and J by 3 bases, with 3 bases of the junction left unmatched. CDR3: CASSLTGDTGELFF. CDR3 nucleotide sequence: TGTGCCAGTAGCCTGACAGGGGACACCGGGGAGCTGTTTTTT.

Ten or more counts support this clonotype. The CDR3 spells CASSKKGSTGELFF. The CDR3 DNA reads as TGTGCCAGCTCCAAGAAAGGGAGTACCGGGGAGCTGTTTTTT. This chain connects TRBV6-5 to TRBJ2-2; tentative D call: TRBD2 (5 bases). Germline CDR1 and CDR2: MNHEY and SVGAGI. CDR3 length: 14 amino acids. The germline V and J ends were trimmed by 8 bases and 5 bases, with 15 bases remaining between them.

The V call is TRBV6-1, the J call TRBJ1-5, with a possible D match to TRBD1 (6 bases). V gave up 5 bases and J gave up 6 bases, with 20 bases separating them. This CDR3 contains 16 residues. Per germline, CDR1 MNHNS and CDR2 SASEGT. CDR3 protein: CASSQGRGRGGQPQHF. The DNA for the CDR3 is TGTGCCAGCAGTCAAGGGAGGGGGAGGGGCGGTCAGCCCCAGCATTTT.

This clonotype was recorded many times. CDR3 loop: CASSPGTGKETQYF. Here the CDR3 DNA reads TGTGCCAGCTCACCTGGGACAGGGAAAGAGACCCAGTACTTC. This chain links TRBV18 with TRBJ2-5; 9 positions agree with TRBD1. The CDR3 length is 14 residues. The V and J ends lost 3 bases and 3 bases, in that order; junction bases with no gene match: 2. Per germline, CDR1 KGHSH and CDR2 LQKENI.